The clone carrying this TCR beta chain has only a few counts. Indicated time point: 2014-2015 season, 7 days after vaccination. Sorted blood CD4 subsets were sequenced before and after adults received seasonal inactivated influenza vaccine. Between about 35 and 110 mL of blood was drawn per time point. The sample originates from a study of follicular helper T cells after annual influenza vaccination. Study as a whole: Across the 2013-2014, 2014-2015 and 2015-2016 vaccination seasons, some subjects were resampled.

The V and J ends lost 0 bases and 5 bases, in that order; junction bases with no gene match: 6. CDR1 and CDR2 from the germline V gene are SGHNT and YYREEE (reference sequence). This CDR3 region has 16 residues. The data were produced by immunoSEQ multiplex PCR, yet TCRdb's version contains in-frame clones alone and is incomplete. Of over 6,500 clones listed, 83% were seen once; the top ten hold about 1.8%. Sequenced here: CXCR5+ CD38- circulating T follicular helper cells from blood, sampled 7 days after influenza vaccination. As for subset: circulating Tfh, non-naive CD4+CXCR5+PD-1+ (ICOS+CD38+ or ICOS-CD38-). This receptor was taken from an adult who received the influenza vaccine. J is TRBJ2-7 and V is TRBV5-4; 12 positions match TRBD1. CDR3 residues: CASSLGGGQGANEQYF. The CDR3 DNA follows: TGTGCCAGCAGCTTGGGCGGGGGACAGGGGGCGAACGAGCAGTACTTC.